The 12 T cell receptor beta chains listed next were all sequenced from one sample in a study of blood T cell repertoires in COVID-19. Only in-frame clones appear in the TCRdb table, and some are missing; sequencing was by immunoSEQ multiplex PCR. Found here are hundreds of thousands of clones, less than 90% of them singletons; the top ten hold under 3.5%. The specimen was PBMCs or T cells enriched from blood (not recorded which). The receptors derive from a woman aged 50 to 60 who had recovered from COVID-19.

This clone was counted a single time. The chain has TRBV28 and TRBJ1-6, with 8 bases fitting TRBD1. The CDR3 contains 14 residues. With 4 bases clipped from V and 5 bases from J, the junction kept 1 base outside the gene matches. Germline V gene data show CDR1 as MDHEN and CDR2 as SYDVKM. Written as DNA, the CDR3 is TGTGCCAGCAGTTCGACAGGGGATAATTCACCCCTCCACTTT. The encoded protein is CASSSTGDNSPLHF.

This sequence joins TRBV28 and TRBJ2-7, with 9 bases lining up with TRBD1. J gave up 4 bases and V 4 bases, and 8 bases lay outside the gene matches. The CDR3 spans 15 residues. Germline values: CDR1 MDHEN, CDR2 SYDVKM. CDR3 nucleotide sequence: TGTGCCAGCAGTTCCCCGGGACAGGGCCTATACGAGCAGTACTTC. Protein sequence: CASSSPGQGLYEQYF.

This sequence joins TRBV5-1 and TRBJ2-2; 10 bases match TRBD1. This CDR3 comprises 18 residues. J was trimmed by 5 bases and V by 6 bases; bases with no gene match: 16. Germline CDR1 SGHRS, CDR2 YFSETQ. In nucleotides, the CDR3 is TGCGCCAGCACATTGAGACAGGGGGCTAGCGGAGGGACCGGGGAGCTGTTTTTT. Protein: CASTLRQGASGGTGELFF.

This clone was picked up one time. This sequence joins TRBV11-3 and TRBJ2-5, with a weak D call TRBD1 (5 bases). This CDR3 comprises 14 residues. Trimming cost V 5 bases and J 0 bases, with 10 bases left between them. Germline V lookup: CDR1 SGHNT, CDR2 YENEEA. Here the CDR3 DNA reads TGTGCCAGCAGCCCAGGGCCGAACCAAGAGACCCAGTACTTC. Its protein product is CASSPGPNQETQYF.

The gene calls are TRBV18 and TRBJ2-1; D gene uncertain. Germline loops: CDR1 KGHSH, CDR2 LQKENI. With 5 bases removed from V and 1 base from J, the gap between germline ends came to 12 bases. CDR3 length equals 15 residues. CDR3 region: CASSRSLGSYNEQFF. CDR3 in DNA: TGTGCCAGCTCAAGGTCCCTCGGGTCCTACAATGAGCAGTTCTTC.

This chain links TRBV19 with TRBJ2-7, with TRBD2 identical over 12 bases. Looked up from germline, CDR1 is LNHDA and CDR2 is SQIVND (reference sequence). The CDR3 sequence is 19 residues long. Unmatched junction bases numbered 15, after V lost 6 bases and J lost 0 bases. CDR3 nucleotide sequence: TGTGCCAGTAGCGCCCTGACTAGCGGGAGCCCCGCGTTCTCCTACGAGCAGTACTTC. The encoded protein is CASSALTSGSPAFSYEQYF.

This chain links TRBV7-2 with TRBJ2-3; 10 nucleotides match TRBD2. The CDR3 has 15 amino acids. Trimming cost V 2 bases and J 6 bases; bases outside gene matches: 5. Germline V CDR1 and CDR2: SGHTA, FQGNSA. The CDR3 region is CASSLSGRAADTQYF. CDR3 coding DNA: TGTGCCAGCAGCTTAAGCGGGAGGGCCGCGGATACGCAGTATTTT.

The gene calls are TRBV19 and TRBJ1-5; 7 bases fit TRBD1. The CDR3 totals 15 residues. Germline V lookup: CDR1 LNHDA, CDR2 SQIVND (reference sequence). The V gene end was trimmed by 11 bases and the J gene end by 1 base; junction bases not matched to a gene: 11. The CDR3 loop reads CASKQGLVSNQPQHF. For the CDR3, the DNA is TGTGCCTCCAAACAGGGGTTGGTCAGCAATCAGCCCCAGCATTTT.

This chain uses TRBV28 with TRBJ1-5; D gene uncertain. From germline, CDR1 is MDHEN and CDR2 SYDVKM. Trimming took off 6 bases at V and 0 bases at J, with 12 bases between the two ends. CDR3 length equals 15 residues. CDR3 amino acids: CASRSGRRSNQPQHF. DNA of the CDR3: TGTGCCAGCAGATCCGGCAGGCGTAGCAATCAGCCCCAGCATTTT.

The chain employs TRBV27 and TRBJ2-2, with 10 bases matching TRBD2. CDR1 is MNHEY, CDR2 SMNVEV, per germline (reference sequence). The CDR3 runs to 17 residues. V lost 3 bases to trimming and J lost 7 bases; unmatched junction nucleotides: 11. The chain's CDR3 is CASSFHPAGGPNGELFF. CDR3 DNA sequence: TGTGCCAGCAGTTTTCACCCAGCGGGAGGGCCAAACGGGGAGCTGTTTTTT.

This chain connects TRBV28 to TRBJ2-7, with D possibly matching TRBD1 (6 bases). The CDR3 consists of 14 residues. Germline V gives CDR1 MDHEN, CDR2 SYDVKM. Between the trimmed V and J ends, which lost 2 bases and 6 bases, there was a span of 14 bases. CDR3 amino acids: CASSLGQGSVEQYF. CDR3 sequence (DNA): TGTGCCAGCAGTTTAGGGCAGGGGAGTGTCGAGCAGTACTTC.

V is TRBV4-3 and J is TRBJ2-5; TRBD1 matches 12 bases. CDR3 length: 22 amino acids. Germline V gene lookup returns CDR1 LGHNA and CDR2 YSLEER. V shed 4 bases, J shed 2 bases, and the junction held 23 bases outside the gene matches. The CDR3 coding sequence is TGCGCCAGCAGCCGACTAATAGAAGCCCTAGGGACAGGGGGCCGTGGACAAGAGACCCAGTACTTC. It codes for CASSRLIEALGTGGRGQETQYF.